What follows are 20 T cell receptor beta chains derived from one specimen sequenced in a study of cytomegalovirus exposure and HLA in healthy donors. Some clones are missing from TCRdb's copy, which holds only in-frame ones; the method was immunoSEQ multiplex PCR. The sample lists some 86,000 clones, approximately 93% occurring once. What was sequenced was PBMCs. Receptors were obtained from a young woman in good health and CMV-seronegative.

The chain uses TRBV7-9 and TRBJ2-1, with 11 bases lining up with TRBD2. CDR1 is SEHNR and CDR2 is FQNEAQ in the germline V gene (reference sequence). The CDR3 sequence is 15 residues long. The ends lost 2 bases at V and 7 bases at J; junction bases unmatched: 4. CDR3 residues: CASSLISGRVNEQFF. Here the CDR3 DNA reads TGTGCCAGCAGCTTAATTAGCGGGAGGGTGAATGAGCAGTTCTTC.

This chain uses TRBV11-2 with TRBJ1-5; unclear D gene. Germline V gives CDR1 SGHAT, CDR2 FQNNGV. Trimming stripped 0 bases from V and 4 bases from J, with 7 bases between. CDR3 length: 14 amino acids. The CDR3 bases are TGTGCCAGCAGCTTAGATCTAGTTAATCAGCCCCAGCATTTT. Its translation is CASSLDLVNQPQHF.

The chain couples TRBV20-1 to TRBJ2-7; no firm D call. CDR3 size: 11 residues. Germline V lookup: CDR1 DFQATT, CDR2 SNEGSKA (reference sequence). V was trimmed by 0 bases and J by 4 bases, leaving 4 bases between them. CDR3 residues: CSARDLYEQYF. The CDR3 region has the DNA TGCAGTGCTAGAGATTTATACGAGCAGTACTTC.

This chain links TRBV5-5 with TRBJ2-7; 7 bases map to TRBD2. The length of the CDR3 is 13 residues. Germline CDR1 and CDR2: SGHKS and YYEKEE (reference sequence). J lost 7 bases, V lost 1 base, and 5 bases had no gene match. The CDR3 here is CASSLSGAGEQYF. CDR3 in DNA: TGTGCCAGCAGCTTGTCGGGAGCGGGGGAGCAGTACTTC.

In nucleotides, the CDR3 is TGTGCCAGCAGTTCATATTCGGAGGCCTATAATTCACCCCTCCACTTT. The encoded protein is CASSSYSEAYNSPLHF. V usage is TRBV27 and J usage is TRBJ1-6; no firm D call. Germline CDR1 reads MNHEY; CDR2 reads SMNVEV (reference sequence). Trimming took 4 bases from V and 2 from J, leaving 12 bases between them. This CDR3 spans 16 amino acids.

The rearrangement uses TRBV15 and TRBJ2-7, with a tentative D call TRBD1 (5 bases). The CDR3 is 14 amino acids. Germline CDR1 reads LNHNV; CDR2 reads YYDKDF (reference sequence). V was pared by 0 bases and J by 5 bases, with 11 bases between. CDR3 sequence (DNA): TGTGCCACCAGCAGAGATTTTAGGGGCAACGAGCAGTACTTC. Its translation is CATSRDFRGNEQYF. Together with reference TRBV15 and TRBJ2-7, the CDR3 gives the full variable domain: DAMVIQNPRYQVTQFGKPVTLSCSQTLNHNVMYWYQQKSSQAPKLLFHYYDKDFNNEADTPDNFQSRRPNTSFCFLDIRSPGLGDTAMYLCATSRDFRGNEQYFGPGTRLTVT.

The chain links TRBV28 to TRBJ1-1; tentatively, D is TRBD1 (6 bases). This CDR3 is built from 15 residues. V gave up 4 bases and J gave up 0 bases, with 12 bases separating them. Germline V gene lookup returns CDR1 MDHEN and CDR2 SYDVKM. For the CDR3, the DNA is TGTGCCAGCAGTTCGTGGACAGCCCTGAACACTGAAGCTTTCTTT. This translates into CASSSWTALNTEAFF. Complete variable domain (other parts from reference TRBV28 and TRBJ1-1): DVKVTQSSRYLVKRTGEKVFLECVQDMDHENMFWYRQDPGLGLRLIYFSYDVKMKEKGDIPEGYSVSREKKERFSLILESASTNQTSMYLCASSSWTALNTEAFFGQGTRLTVV.

The rearrangement uses TRBV25-1 and TRBJ1-3; D is undetermined. Deletions cut 6 bases from V and 0 bases from J, with 18 bases between. The CDR3 extends over 17 amino acids. Germline values: CDR1 MGHDK, CDR2 SYGVNS. The CDR3 loop is CASSEPGSLISGNTIYF. The CDR3 DNA follows: TGTGCCAGCAGCGAACCTGGGAGTTTAATCTCTGGAAACACCATATATTTT. Complete variable domain (other parts from reference TRBV25-1 and TRBJ1-3): EADIYQTPRYLVIGTGKKITLECSQTMGHDKMYWYQQDPGMELHLIHYSYGVNSTEKGDLSSESTVSRIRTEHFPLTLESARPSHTSQYLCASSEPGSLISGNTIYFGEGSWLTVV.

The chain uses TRBV6-5 and TRBJ2-7; maybe TRBD2 (7 bases). The germline V gene encodes CDR1 MNHEY and CDR2 SVGAGI. Trimming left V 2 bases short and J 0 bases short, with 11 bases between. The CDR3 covers 15 residues. CDR3: CASSYGGGPSYEQYF. CDR3 nucleotides: TGTGCCAGCAGTTACGGGGGGGGGCCCTCCTACGAGCAGTACTTC.

The V gene is TRBV28, the J gene TRBJ1-3, with a weak D call TRBD1 (5 bases). Between the trimmed V and J ends, which lost 6 bases and 10 bases, there was a span of 16 bases. Germline CDR1 reads MDHEN; CDR2 reads SYDVKM. This CDR3 is built from 13 residues. The CDR3 loop reads CASRPPQGGTIYF. CDR3 sequence (DNA): TGTGCCAGCAGACCACCCCAGGGAGGGACCATATATTTT.

This chain connects TRBV28 to TRBJ1-2; the D gene is possibly TRBD1 (5 bases). From germline, CDR1 is MDHEN and CDR2 SYDVKM. V was shortened by 2 bases and J by 4 bases, with 14 bases between the two germline ends. The CDR3 sequence is 15 residues long. CDR3 sequence: CASSLTPPGGYGYTF. CDR3 DNA sequence: TGTGCCAGCAGTTTAACCCCGCCGGGGGGCTATGGCTACACCTTC.

The DNA for the CDR3 is TGTGCCAGCAGTTTCTCCCCGGACAGGGGGCTTTATGGCTACACCTTC. Its translation is CASSFSPDRGLYGYTF. This sequence joins TRBV28 and TRBJ1-2, with TRBD1 identical over 11 bases. J gave up 5 bases and V 3 bases, and 8 bases lay outside the gene matches. The length of the CDR3 is 16 residues. Germline CDR1 is MDHEN and CDR2 is SYDVKM.

The J gene is TRBJ2-7, the V gene TRBV9, with 8 bases identical to TRBD2. Germline-derived CDR1 and CDR2 are SGDLS and YYNGEE. The CDR3 length is 14 residues. The trim removed 0 bases at V and 6 bases at J, leaving 5 bases unmatched. DNA for the CDR3: TGTGCCAGCAGCGTAGCCGGGGGGGCGTCCGAGCAGTACTTC. It is translated as CASSVAGGASEQYF.

The chain recombines TRBV21-1 with TRBJ1-1; TRBD1, the D gene given by the table, was not confirmed from the DNA. TRBV21-1 is classified as a pseudogene. There are 17 residues in the CDR3. The chain's CDR3 is CASTLRGEGERNTEAFF. The CDR3 nucleotides read TGTGCCAGCACCCTGAGAGGAGAGGGGGAGAGGAACACTGAAGCTTTCTTT.

The chain combines TRBV7-9 with TRBJ1-4; perhaps TRBD1 as D (6 bases). Trimming left V 7 bases short and J 0 bases short, with 12 bases between. In germline, CDR1 is SEHNR, CDR2 FQNEAQ (reference sequence). The CDR3 sequence is 15 residues long. The CDR3 region is CASTTGTATNEKLFF. CDR3 coding DNA: TGTGCCAGCACAACAGGGACGGCAACTAATGAAAAACTGTTTTTT.

The chain carries TRBV29-1 and TRBJ1-2; a possible D gene is TRBD1 (6 bases). Germline assignment: CDR1 SQVTM and CDR2 ANQGSEA. Trimming shortened V by 8 bases and J by 0 bases, and 13 bases separated the two germline ends. This CDR3 has 13 amino acids. This chain's CDR3 is CSTDRNTNYGYTF. The CDR3 DNA is TGCAGCACCGACAGGAACACTAACTATGGCTACACCTTC.

CDR3 in amino acids: CASSIRQANTYGYTF. CDR3 coding DNA: TGTGCCAGTAGTATCCGGCAGGCGAATACCTATGGCTACACCTTC. The chain joins TRBV19 to TRBJ1-2; D unclear. V was trimmed by 3 bases and J by 4 bases, leaving 15 bases between them. Per germline, CDR1 LNHDA and CDR2 SQIVND (reference sequence). The CDR3 covers 15 residues.

The V call is TRBV30, the J call TRBJ1-1, with D possibly matching TRBD1 (6 bases). Germline V gene data show CDR1 as GTSNPN and CDR2 as SVGIG (reference sequence). The CDR3 covers 15 residues. V lost 2 bases and J lost 2, with 15 bases in between. CDR3 protein: CAWSKDSPTNTEAFF. DNA of the CDR3: TGTGCCTGGAGTAAGGACAGCCCAACAAACACTGAAGCTTTCTTT. Filled out from reference TRBV30 and TRBJ1-1, the complete variable domain reads SQTIHQWPATLVQPVGSPLSLECTVEGTSNPNLYWYRQAAGRGLQLLFYSVGIGQISSEVPQNLSASRPQDRQFILSSKKLLLSDSGFYLCAWSKDSPTNTEAFFGQGTRLTVV.

The V call is TRBV7-9, the J call TRBJ1-2; D might be TRBD1 (5 bases). The V end lost 2 bases, the J end lost 3 bases, and 7 bases lay between the germline ends. The CDR3 has 13 amino acids. Germline-derived CDR1 and CDR2 are SEHNR and FQNEAQ (reference sequence). The CDR3 DNA sequence: TGTGCCAGCAGCTTAAGGGGTGACTATGGCTACACCTTC. This gives the protein CASSLRGDYGYTF. The full variable domain, with the rest looked up from reference TRBV7-9 and TRBJ1-2, is DTGVSQNPRHKITKRGQNVTFRCDPISEHNRLYWYRQTLGQGPEFLTYFQNEAQLEKSRLLSDRFSAERPKGSFSTLEIQRTEQGDSAMYLCASSLRGDYGYTFGSGTRLTVV.

The rearrangement links TRBV10-3 to TRBJ2-5, with TRBD1 identical over 9 bases. V lost 2 bases to trimming and J lost 5 bases; unmatched junction nucleotides: 3. The germline gives CDR1 ENHRY, CDR2 SYGVKD. This CDR3 spans 14 amino acids. The CDR3 nucleotides read TGTGCCATCAGTGAGACAGGGGGCTTTGAGACCCAGTACTTC. Translating gives CAISETGGFETQYF.